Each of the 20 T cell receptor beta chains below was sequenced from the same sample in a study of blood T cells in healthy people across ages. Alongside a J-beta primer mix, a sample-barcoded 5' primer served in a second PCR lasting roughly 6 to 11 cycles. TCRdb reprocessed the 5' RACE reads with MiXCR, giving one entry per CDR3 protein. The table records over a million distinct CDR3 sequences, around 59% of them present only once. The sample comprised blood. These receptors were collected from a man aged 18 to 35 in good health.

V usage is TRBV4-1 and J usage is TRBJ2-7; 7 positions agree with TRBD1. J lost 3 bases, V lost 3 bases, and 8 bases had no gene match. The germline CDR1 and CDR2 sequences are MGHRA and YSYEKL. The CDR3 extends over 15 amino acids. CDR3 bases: TGCGCCAGCAGCCAGACGACAGGGTCCGTCTACGAGCAGTACTTC. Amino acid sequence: CASSQTTGSVYEQYF.

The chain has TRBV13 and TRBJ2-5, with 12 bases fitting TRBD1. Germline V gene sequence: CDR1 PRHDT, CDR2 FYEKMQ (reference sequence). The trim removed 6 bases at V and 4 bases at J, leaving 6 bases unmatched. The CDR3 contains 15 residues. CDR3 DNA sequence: TGTGCCAGCAGTCTGGGGACAGGGGGCCGAGAGACCCAGTACTTC. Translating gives CASSLGTGGRETQYF.

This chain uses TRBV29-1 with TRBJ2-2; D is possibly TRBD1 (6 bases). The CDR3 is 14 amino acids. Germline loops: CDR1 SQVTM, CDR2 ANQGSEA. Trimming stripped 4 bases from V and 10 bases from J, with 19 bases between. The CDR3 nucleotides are TGCAGCGTTGGATCGGTAGGGGGTTTTGCGGAGCTGTTTTTT. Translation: CSVGSVGGFAELFF.

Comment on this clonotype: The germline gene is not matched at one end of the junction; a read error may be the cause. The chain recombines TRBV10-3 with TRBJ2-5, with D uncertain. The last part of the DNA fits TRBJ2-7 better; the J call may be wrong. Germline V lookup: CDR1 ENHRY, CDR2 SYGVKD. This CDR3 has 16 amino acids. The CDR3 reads CAISESSRRHNYEQYF. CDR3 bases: TGTGCCATTAGTGAGTCGAGTCGCAGGCACAATTACGAGCAGTACTTC.

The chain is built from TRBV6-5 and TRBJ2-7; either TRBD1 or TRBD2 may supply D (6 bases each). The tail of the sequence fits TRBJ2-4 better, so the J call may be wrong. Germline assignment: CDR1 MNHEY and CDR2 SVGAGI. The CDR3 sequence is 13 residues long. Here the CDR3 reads CAVGGGPGNIQYF. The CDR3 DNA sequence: TGTGCCGTTGGTGGGGGGCCTGGAAACATTCAGTACTTC.

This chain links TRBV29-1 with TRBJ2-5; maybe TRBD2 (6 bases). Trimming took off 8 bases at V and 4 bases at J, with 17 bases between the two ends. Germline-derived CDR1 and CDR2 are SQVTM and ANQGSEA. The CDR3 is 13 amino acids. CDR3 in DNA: TGCAGCTTCCATTGGGGACTTCTAGAGACCCAGTACTTC. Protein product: CSFHWGLLETQYF.

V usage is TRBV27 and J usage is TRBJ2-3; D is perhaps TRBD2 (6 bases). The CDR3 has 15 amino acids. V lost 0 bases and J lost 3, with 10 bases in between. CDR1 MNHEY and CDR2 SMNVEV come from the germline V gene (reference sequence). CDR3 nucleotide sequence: TGTGCCAGCAGTTTATCGGGGGGTAATACAGATACGCAGTATTTT. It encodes CASSLSGGNTDTQYF.

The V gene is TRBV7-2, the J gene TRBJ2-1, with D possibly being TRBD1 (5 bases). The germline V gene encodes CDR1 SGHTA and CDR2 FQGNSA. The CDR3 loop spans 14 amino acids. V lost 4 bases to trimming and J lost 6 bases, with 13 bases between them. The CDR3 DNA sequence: TGTGCCAGCAGCTGGGCCCCTAGGGGCAATGAGCAGTTCTTC. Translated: CASSWAPRGNEQFF.

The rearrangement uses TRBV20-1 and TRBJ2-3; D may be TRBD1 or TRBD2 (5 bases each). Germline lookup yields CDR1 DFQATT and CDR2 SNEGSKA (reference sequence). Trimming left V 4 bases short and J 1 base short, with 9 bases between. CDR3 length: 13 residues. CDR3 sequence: CSAKGTRTDTQYF. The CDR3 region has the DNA TGCAGTGCTAAGGGGACCCGCACAGATACGCAGTATTTT.

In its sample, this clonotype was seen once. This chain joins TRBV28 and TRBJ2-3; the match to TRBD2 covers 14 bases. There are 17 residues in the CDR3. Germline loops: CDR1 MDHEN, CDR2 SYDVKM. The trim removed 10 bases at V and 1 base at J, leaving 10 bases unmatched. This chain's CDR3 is CATRPPGLAGGTDTQYF. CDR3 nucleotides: TGTGCCACACGACCCCCGGGACTAGCGGGGGGCACAGATACGCAGTATTTT. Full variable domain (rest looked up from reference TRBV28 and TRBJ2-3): DVKVTQSSRYLVKRTGEKVFLECVQDMDHENMFWYRQDPGLGLRLIYFSYDVKMKEKGDIPEGYSVSREKKERFSLILESASTNQTSMYLCATRPPGLAGGTDTQYFGPGTRLTVL.

CDR3 residues: CASSLTPSEYEQYF. Here the CDR3 DNA reads TGTGCCAGCAGTCTGACTCCGTCCGAATACGAGCAGTACTTC. The J gene is TRBJ2-7, the V gene TRBV6-5; no clear D gene. Looked up from germline, CDR1 is MNHEY and CDR2 is SVGAGI. The CDR3 contains 14 residues. Trimming took off 5 bases at V and 4 bases at J, with 15 bases between the two ends.

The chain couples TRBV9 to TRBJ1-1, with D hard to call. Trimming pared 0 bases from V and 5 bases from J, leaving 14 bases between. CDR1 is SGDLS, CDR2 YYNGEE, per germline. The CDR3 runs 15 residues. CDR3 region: CASSVGLGVDTEAFF. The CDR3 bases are TGTGCCAGCAGCGTAGGTCTGGGAGTGGATACTGAAGCTTTCTTT.

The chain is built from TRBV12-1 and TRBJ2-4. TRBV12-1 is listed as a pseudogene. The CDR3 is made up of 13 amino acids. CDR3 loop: CASSFARRVIQYF. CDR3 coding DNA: TGTGCCAGCAGCTTTGCGCGAAGGGTCATTCAGTACTTC.

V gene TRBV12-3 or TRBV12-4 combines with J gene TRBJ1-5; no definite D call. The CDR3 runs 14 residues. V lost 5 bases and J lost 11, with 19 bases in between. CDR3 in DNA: TGTGCCAGCAGTCTTCACACGGAACGTGCGGCCCAGCATTTT. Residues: CASSLHTERAAQHF.

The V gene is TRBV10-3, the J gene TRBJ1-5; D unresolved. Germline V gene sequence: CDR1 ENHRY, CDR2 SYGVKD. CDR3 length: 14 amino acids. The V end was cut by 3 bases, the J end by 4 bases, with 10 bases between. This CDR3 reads CAISDPVVNQPQHF. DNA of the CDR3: TGTGCCATCAGTGACCCAGTCGTAAATCAGCCCCAGCATTTT.

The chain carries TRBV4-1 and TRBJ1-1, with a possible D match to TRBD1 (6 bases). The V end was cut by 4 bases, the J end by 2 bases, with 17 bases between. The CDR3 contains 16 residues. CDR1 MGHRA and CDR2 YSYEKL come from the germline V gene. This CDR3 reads CASSPHPTGANTEAFF. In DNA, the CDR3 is TGCGCCAGCAGCCCCCATCCGACAGGTGCTAACACTGAAGCTTTCTTT.

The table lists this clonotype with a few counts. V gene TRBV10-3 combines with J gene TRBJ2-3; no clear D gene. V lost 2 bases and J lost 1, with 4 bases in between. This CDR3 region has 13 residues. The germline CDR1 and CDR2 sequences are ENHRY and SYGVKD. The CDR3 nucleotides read TGTGCCATCAGTGAGGTTGGCACAGATACGCAGTATTTT. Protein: CAISEVGTDTQYF.

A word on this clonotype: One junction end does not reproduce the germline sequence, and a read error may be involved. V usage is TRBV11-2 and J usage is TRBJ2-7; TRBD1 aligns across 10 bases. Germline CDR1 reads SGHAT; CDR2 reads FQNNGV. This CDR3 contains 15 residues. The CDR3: CASSQGTGEWYEQYF. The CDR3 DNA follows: TGCGCCAGCAGCCAAGGGACAGGGGAATGGTACGAGCAGTACTTC.

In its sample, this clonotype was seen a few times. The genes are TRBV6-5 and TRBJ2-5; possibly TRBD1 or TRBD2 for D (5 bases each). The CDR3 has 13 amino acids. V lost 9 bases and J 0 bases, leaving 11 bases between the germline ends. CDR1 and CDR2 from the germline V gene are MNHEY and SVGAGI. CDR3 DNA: TGTGCCAGTAGGGGACCGAACCAAGAGACCCAGTACTTC. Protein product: CASRGPNQETQYF.

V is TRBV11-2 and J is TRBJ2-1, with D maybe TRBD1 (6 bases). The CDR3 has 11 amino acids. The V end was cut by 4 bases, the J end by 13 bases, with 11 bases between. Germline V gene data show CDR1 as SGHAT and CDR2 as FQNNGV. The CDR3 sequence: CASSSGTSQFF. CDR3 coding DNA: TGTGCCAGCAGCTCCGGGACAAGCCAGTTCTTC.